This T cell receptor (beta chain) derives from a study of blood T cell repertoires in COVID-19. Study details: Specimens from acute and convalescent COVID-19 originated in the United States, Italy and Spain. T cells, B-cell-depleted T cells, or PBMCs supplied cDNA or gDNA.

Germline V gives CDR1 SNHLY, CDR2 FYNNEI. The J segment lost 3 bases and the V segment lost 8 bases, leaving 8 bases of the junction unmatched. This CDR3 is 14 amino acids long. Original data processing: Estimation of nucleated cell counts relied on the amplification of reference gene primers. Sequencing used immunoSEQ multiplex PCR; TCRdb keeps in-frame clones, though not all of them. V and J calls and clone size are those listed in that table; D and trimming were worked out from the DNA. The data hold 150,000 to 180,000 clones, with less than 90% observed a single time. The receptor's source is a woman aged 70-85 years with acute or convalescent COVID-19. The chain uses TRBV2 and TRBJ2-7; 9 bases align to TRBD1. Sequencing was performed on peripheral blood. CDR3 protein: CASRQGGSLYEQYF. CDR3 sequence (DNA): TGTGCCAGCCGACAGGGGGGGTCCCTCTACGAGCAGTACTTC.